This T cell receptor beta chain came from a study of T cells in Graves' hyperthyroidism and ophthalmopathy. Amplification of TCR beta CDR3 regions used RNA as the template. During a first-round RT-PCR of the TCR CDR3, the HTBI primer set was used. One entry per CDR3 protein, called by TCRdb with MiXCR from the multiplex PCR reads. The sample lists roughly 280,000 distinct CDR3 sequences, about 20% seen once, with roughly 60% in the top ten. Germline V gene lookup returns CDR1 LNHDA and CDR2 SQIVND (reference sequence). With V trimmed by 5 bases and J by 7 bases, 10 bases remained unmatched. This CDR3 comprises 14 residues.

The TCR sequence derives from a man aged 30 to 39 with Graves' ophthalmopathy. Material: blood. The V call is TRBV19, the J call TRBJ2-7; TRBD2 aligns across 8 bases. This CDR3 is CASSAGGRLGEQYF. The CDR3 DNA follows: TGTGCCAGTAGTGCGGGAGGCCGTCTGGGGGAGCAGTACTTC.